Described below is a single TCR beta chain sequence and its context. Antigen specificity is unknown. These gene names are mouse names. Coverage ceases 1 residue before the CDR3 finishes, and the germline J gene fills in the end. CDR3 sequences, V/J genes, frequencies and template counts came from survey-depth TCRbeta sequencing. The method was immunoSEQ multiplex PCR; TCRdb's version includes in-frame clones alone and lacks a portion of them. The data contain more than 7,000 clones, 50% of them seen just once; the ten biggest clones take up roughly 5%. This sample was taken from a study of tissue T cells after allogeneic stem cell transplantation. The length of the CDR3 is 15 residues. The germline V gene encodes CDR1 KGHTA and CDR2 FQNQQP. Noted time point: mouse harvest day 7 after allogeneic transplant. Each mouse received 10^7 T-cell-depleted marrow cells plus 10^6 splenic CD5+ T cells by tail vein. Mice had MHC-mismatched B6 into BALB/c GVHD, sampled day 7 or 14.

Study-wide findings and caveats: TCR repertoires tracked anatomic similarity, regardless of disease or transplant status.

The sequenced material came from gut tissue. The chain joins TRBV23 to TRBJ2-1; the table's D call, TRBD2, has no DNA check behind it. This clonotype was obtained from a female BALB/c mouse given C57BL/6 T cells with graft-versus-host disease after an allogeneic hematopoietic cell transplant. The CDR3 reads CSSSPRLGGYAEQFF. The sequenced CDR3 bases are TGCTCCAGCAGTCCTAGACTGGGGGGTTATGCTGAGCAGTTC.